This TCR beta chain was documented in a study of blood T cell repertoires in COVID-19. Measured with immunoSEQ multiplex PCR; TCRdb has only the in-frame clones, and not every one. Here the sample spans 160,000 or so clones, just over 90% being singletons. The CDR3 consists of 11 residues. The germline CDR1 and CDR2 sequences are MNHNS and SASEGT. Trimming shortened V by 2 bases and J by 8 bases, and 5 bases separated the two germline ends. Seattle participants joined during active infection and were tracked over time. This TCR derives from a woman aged 60-75 years with COVID-19, enrolled during active disease. What was sequenced was peripheral blood. The chain joins TRBV6-1 to TRBJ2-3; a possible D gene is TRBD2 (5 bases). CDR3 region: CASSESGTQYF. CDR3 coding DNA: TGTGCCAGCAGTGAAAGCGGTACGCAGTATTTT.